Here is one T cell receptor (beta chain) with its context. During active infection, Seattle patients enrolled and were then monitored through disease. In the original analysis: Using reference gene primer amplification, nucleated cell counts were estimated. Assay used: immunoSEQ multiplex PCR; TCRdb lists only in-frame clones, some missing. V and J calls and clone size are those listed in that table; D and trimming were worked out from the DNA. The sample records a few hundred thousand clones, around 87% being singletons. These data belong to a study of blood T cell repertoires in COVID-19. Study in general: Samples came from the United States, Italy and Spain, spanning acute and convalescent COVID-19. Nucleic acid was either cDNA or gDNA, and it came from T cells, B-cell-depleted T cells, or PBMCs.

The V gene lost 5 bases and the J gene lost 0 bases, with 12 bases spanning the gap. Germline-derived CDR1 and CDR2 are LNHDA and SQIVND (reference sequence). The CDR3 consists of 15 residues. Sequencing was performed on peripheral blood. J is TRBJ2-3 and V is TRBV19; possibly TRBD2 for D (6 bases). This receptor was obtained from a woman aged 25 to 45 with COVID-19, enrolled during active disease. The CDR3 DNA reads TGTGCCAGTAGTTCCCCAGGAGGGAGCACAGATACGCAGTATTTT. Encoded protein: CASSSPGGSTDTQYF.